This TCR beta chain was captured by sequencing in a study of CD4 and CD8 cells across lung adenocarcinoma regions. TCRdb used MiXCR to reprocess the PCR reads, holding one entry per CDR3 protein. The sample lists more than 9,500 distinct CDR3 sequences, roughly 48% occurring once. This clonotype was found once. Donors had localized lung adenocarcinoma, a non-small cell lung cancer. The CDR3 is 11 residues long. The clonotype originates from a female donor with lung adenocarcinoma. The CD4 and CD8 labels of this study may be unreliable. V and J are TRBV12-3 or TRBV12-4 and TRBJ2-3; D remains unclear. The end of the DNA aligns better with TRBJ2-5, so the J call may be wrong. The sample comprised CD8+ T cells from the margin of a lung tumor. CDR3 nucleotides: TGTGGCGGCAGTTTCGCAGAGACCCAGTACTTC. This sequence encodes CGGSFAETQYF.